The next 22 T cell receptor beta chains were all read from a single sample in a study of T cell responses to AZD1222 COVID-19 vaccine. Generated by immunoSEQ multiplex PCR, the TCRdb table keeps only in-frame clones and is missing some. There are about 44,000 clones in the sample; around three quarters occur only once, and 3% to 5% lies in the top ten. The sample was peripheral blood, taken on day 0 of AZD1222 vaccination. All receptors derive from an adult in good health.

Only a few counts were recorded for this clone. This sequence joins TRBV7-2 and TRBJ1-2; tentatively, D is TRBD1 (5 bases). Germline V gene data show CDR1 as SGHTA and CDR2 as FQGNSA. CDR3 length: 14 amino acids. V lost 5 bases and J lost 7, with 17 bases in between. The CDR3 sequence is CASSISREMGGYTF. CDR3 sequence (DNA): TGTGCCAGCAGCATAAGCAGGGAGATGGGTGGCTACACCTTC. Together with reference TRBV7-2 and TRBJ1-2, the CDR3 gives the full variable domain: GAGVSQSPSNKVTEKGKDVELRCDPISGHTALYWYRQSLGQGLEFLIYFQGNSAPDKSGLPSDRFSAERTGGSVSTLTIQRTQQEDSAVYLCASSISREMGGYTFGSGTRLTVV.

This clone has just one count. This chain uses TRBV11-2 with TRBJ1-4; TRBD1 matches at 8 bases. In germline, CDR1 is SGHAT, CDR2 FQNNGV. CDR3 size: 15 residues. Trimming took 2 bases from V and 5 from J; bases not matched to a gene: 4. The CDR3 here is CASSLRQGSNEKLFF. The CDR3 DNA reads TGTGCCAGCAGCTTACGACAGGGGTCGAATGAAAAACTGTTTTTT.

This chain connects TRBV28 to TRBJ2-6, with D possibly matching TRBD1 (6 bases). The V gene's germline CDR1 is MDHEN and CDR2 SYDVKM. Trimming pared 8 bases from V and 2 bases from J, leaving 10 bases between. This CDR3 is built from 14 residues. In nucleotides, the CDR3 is TGTGCCAGCGATCAGGGGACTGGGGCCAACGTCCTGACTTTC. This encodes CASDQGTGANVLTF.

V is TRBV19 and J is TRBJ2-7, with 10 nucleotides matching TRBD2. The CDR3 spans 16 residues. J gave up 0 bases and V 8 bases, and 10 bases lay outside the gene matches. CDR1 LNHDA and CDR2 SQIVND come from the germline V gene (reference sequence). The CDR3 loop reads CASDEGSGGVSYEQYF. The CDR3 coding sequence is TGTGCCAGTGATGAGGGAAGCGGGGGGGTCTCCTACGAGCAGTACTTC.

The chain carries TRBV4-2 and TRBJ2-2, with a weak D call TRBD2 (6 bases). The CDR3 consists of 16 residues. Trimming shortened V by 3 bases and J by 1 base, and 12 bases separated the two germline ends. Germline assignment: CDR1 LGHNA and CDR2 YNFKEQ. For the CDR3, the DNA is TGTGCCAGCAGCCACGGTTATAGCGGGAACACCGGGGAGCTGTTTTTT. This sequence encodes CASSHGYSGNTGELFF.

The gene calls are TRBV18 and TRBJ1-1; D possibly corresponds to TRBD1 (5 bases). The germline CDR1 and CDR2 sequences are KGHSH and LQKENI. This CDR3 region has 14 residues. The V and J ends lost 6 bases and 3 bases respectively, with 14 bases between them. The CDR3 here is CASSLGGTDTEAFF. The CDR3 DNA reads TGTGCCAGCTCGCTTGGGGGGACGGACACTGAAGCTTTCTTT.

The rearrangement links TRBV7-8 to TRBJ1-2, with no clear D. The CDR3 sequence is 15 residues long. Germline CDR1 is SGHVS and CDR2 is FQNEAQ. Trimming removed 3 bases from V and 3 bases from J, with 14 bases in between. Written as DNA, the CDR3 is TGTGCCAGCAGCTTTCTCCGGGCCCGCGACTATGGCTACACCTTC. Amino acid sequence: CASSFLRARDYGYTF. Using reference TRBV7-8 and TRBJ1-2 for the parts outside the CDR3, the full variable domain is GAGVSQSPRYKVAKRGQDVALRCDPISGHVSLFWYQQALGQGPEFLTYFQNEAQLDKSGLPSDRFFAERPEGSVSTLKIQRTQQEDSAVYLCASSFLRARDYGYTFGSGTRLTVV.

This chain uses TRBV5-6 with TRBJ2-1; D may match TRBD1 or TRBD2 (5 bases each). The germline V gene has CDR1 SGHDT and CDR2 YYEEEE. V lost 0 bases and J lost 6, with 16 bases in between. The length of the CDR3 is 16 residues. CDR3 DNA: TGTGCCAGCAGCTTGGCCCCGGGGCGCGGTGTCAATGAGCAGTTCTTC. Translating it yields CASSLAPGRGVNEQFF.

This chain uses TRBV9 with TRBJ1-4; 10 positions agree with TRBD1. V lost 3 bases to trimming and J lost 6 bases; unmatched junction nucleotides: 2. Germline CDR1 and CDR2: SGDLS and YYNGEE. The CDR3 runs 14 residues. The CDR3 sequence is CASSEGQGYEKLFF. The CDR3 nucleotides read TGTGCCAGCAGCGAGGGACAGGGGTATGAAAAACTGTTTTTT.

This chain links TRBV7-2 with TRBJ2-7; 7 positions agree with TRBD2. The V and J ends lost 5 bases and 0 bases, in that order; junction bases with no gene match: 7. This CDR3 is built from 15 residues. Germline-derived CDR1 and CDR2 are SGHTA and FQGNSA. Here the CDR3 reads CASSPTGGSSYEQYF. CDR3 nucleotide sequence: TGTGCCAGCAGCCCGACCGGGGGGTCCTCCTACGAGCAGTACTTC.

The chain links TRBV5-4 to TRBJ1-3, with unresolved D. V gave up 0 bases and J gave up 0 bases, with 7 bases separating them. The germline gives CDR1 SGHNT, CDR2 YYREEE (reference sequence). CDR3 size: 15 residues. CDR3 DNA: TGTGCCAGCAGCTTGGACGTAGTCTCTGGAAACACCATATATTTT. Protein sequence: CASSLDVVSGNTIYF. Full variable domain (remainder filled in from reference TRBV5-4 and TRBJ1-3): ETGVTQSPTHLIKTRGQQVTLRCSSQSGHNTVSWYQQALGQGPQFIFQYYREEENGRGNFPPRFSGLQFPNYSSELNVNALELDDSALYLCASSLDVVSGNTIYFGEGSWLTVV.

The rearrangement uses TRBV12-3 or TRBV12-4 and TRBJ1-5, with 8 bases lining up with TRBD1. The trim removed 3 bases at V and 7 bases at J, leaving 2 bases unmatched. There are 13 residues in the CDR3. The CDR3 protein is CASSFDRGQPQHF. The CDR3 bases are TGTGCCAGCAGTTTCGACAGGGGCCAGCCCCAGCATTTT.

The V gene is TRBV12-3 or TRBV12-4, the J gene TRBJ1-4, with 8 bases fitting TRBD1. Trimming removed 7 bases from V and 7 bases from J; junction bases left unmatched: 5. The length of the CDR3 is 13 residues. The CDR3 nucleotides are TGTGCCAGCACCCGACAGGGGAGTGAAAAACTGTTTTTT. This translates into CASTRQGSEKLFF.

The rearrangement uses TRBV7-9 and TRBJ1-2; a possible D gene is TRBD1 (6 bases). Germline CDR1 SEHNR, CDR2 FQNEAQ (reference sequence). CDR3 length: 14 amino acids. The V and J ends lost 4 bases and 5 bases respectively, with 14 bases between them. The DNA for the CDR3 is TGTGCCAGCAGCTCGTTGAAGGGGGGTTATGGCTACACCTTC. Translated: CASSSLKGGYGYTF.

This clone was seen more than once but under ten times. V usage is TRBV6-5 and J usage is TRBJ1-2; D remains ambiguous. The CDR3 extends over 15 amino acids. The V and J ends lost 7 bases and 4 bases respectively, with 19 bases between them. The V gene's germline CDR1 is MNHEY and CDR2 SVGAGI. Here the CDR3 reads CASIARSRLSYGYTF. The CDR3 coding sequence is TGTGCCAGCATTGCCCGGTCCAGACTGAGCTATGGCTACACCTTC.

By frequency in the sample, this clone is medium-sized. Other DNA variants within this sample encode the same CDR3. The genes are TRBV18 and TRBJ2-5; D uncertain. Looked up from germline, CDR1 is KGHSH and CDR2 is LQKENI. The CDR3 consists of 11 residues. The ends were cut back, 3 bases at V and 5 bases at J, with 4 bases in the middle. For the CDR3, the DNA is TGTGCCAGCTCACCGGAGGAGACCCAGTACTTC. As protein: CASSPEETQYF.

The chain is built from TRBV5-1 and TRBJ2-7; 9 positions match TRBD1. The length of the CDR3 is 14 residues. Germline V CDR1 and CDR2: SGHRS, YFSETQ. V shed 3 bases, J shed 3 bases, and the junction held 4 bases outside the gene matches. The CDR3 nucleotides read TGCGCCAGCAGCTACGGGACAGGGAGCTACGAGCAGTACTTC. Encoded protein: CASSYGTGSYEQYF.

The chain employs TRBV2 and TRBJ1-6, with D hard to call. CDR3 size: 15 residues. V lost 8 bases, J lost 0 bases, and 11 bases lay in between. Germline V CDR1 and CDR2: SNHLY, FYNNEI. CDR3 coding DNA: TGTGCCAGCGAGATACAGAGCTCCTATAATTCACCCCTCCACTTT. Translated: CASEIQSSYNSPLHF.

DNA of the CDR3: TGCGCCAGCAGCTTGGGGGGGCTAAAAGAGCAGTACTTC. It codes for CASSLGGLKEQYF. This chain links TRBV5-1 with TRBJ2-7, with D possibly matching TRBD1 (6 bases). Trimming removed 0 bases from V and 7 bases from J, with 11 bases in between. The CDR3 consists of 13 residues. CDR1 is SGHRS, CDR2 YFSETQ, per germline.

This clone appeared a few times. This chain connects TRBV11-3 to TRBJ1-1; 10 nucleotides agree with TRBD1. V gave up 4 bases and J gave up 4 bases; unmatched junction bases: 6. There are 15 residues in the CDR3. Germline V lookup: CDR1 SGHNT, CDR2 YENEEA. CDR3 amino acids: CASSSPDRGGTEAFF. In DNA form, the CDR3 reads TGTGCCAGCAGCTCCCCGGACAGGGGGGGCACTGAAGCTTTCTTT.

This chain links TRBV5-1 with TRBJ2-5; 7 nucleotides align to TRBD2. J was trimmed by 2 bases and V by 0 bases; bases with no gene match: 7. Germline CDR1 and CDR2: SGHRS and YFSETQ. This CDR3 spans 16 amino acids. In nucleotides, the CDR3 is TGCGCCAGCAGCTTGGATGGCGGGGGAGCACAAGAGACCCAGTACTTC. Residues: CASSLDGGGAQETQYF.

The CDR3 region is CASSLLVRSTDTQYF. The CDR3 coding sequence is TGTGCCAGCAGTTTATTGGTCAGGAGCACAGATACGCAGTATTTT. The chain has TRBV28 and TRBJ2-3, with D unclear. The CDR3 sequence is 15 residues long. V was clipped by 1 base and J by 0 bases, with 8 bases between them. Per germline, CDR1 MDHEN and CDR2 SYDVKM.